This T cell receptor beta chain emerged from a study of T cell clones after liver transplantation. Overall study context: Three of the eight recipients were HCV-positive; the rest had non-autoimmune, non-viral transplant indications.

Sequencing used immunoSEQ multiplex PCR; TCRdb keeps in-frame clones, though not all of them. The data contain roughly 55,000 clones, approximately 71% of them singletons. Comments on this clone: Its specificity is unknown.

Study observations and caveats: Post-transplant, graft-donor-reactive CD4 TCRbeta sequences in blood dropped significantly in most of the 8 subjects. Low donor cell numbers restricted donor-reactive repertoire measurement in a couple of subjects.

Here the sequenced sample was CD4+ T cells from blood, taken more than 53 months after liver transplant. This receptor was identified in a human patient who received a liver transplant. Some T cells may possibly be graft donor cells.

CDR3 sequence reads: CASSLRGLYNEQFF. CDR3 bases: TGTGCCAGCAGTTTGAGGGGATTATACAATGAGCAGTTCTTC. V is TRBV6-5 and J is TRBJ2-1, with D possibly being TRBD1 or TRBD2 (5 bases each). V was cut by 4 bases and J by 4 bases, with 11 bases left in between. This CDR3 comprises 14 residues. Germline V gives CDR1 MNHEY, CDR2 SVGAGI.